The entry below gives a single T cell receptor beta chain sequence along with its context. This clonotype was counted a few times. The antigen it recognizes is unknown. There are no base qualities to consult, and no much larger clone falls within one base. The record originates from a study of Graves' ophthalmopathy and Graves' hyperthyroidism (dated by TCRdb to 2016 to 2019). At the level of the whole study: Hyperthyroidism was defined as stable when no progression to ophthalmopathy occurred within 18 months of follow-up. In total, approximately 140 blood samples were TCR-sequenced: some 40 ophthalmopathy, approximately 80 hyperthyroidism and some 17 hyperthyroidism-to-ophthalmopathy patients. To explore V-J signatures that distinguish ophthalmopathy from hyperthyroidism, a discovery set of roughly 98 patients was enrolled, made up of over 40 with ophthalmopathy and 55 to 65 with stable hyperthyroidism. To tell Graves' ophthalmopathy apart from Graves' hyperthyroidism, and to predict which patients would progress to ophthalmopathy, the study relied on TCR beta repertoire signatures. Once sampling was done, hyperthyroidism patients were given methimazole at a starting dose of 30 mg daily, while ophthalmopathy patients were given high-dose intravenous methylprednisolone. The independent validation cohort included approximately 19 hyperthyroidism patients plus 17 patients who later progressed from hyperthyroidism to ophthalmopathy. In five or six hyperthyroidism patients, the T-cell repertoires found in thyroid tissue were compared with those found in blood.

TCR beta CDR3 regions were amplified from RNA transcripts for repertoire sequencing. The first round was an RT-PCR using HTBI primers with the Qiagen OneStep RT-PCR kit, and this first round was followed by a second-round multiplex PCR, then size selection and purification. Sequencing of the libraries was carried out on an Illumina HiSeq2000 in paired-end mode with 100 bp reads. In the source study's methods: SOAPnuke was used to process the reads, removing any read that contained adapters or uncalled bases, had a mean Phred below 15, or lacked an exact match to the constant primer or identifier. COPE v1.2.5 was used to merge the high-quality paired reads. Each unique nucleotide sequence was treated as a clonotype, and MiTCR v1.1 was used to align the clonotypes to the IMGT TRB V, D and J references. The analysis was limited to V-J combinations with a frequency above 0.0001, which together covered 99% to 99.2% of the repertoires. For each V-J combination, a TCR clonal expansion and chaos score was defined as the ratio of F50 clonal expansion to chaos observed in the TCRdist matrix. Features were reduced by Welch's t-statistics and random forest to around 14 V-J combinations, which fed a naive Bayes classifier. The Morisita-Horn index was used to measure how similar the thyroid and blood repertoires were. Starting from the raw public reads, TCRdb applied fastp trimming at Q25, assembled clones with MiXCR and retained in-frame beta chains. Rows are unified per CDR3 protein, each entry keeping the most common DNA and genes. In this record, the V and J calls reflect TCRdb's handling and not the investigators' own analysis. This sample lists over a million distinct CDR3 sequences; 35% to 40% were detected once. Around 10% of the sample is held by the ten biggest clonotypes.

Points the paper makes about the study in general: Ophthalmopathy was separated from stable hyperthyroidism by the 13-signature model with about 90% sensitivity and just under 84% specificity in cross-validation and with 80%/75% in the test set. In validation, the model predicted ophthalmopathy progression with roughly 68% sensitivity and roughly 72% specificity; roughly 11 predicted patients were CT-confirmed with GO in a median of approximately 6.2 months. No statistical method was used to predetermine the sample size, and group allocation was not hidden from the investigators. Most of the expanded thyroid clonotypes with a frequency above 0.001 were also detected in blood, and it was suggested that the thyroid immune response may be reflected by blood repertoires.

Patients with hyperthyroidism were aged 18 to 65 years, had been newly diagnosed, and had a disease duration of less than 2 months. Patients with other autoimmune diseases, uncontrolled infections, pregnancy or lactation were excluded. Clinical symptoms, serum thyroxine, TRAb, thyroid ultrasound and orbital computed tomography were used for diagnosis. Total RNA was extracted using Trizol reagent, and RNA quality was checked on an Agilent 2100 Bioanalyzer. The trim is 6 bases for V and 2 bases for J, with a gap of 13 bases between the germline ends. Taken from cysteine to phenylalanine, the CDR3 has 14 residues. Only the CDR3 region is kept as DNA, spanning 42 bases read in frame from base 1. The germline V gene (reference sequence) specifies PRHDT as CDR1 and FYEKMQ as CDR2.

The sequenced sample consisted of peripheral blood or thyroid tissue (not recorded which). The chain is made from TRBV13 and TRBJ1-1; the D region possibly corresponds to TRBD1 (6 bases align). The source of this sequence is an adult man with Graves' hyperthyroidism. The CDR3 region reads CASRSHRANTEAFF. The DNA reads TGTGCCAGCAGAAGTCACAGGGCTAACACTGAAGCTTTCTTT.